These T cell receptor beta chains were read from a single sample in a study of cytomegalovirus exposure and HLA in healthy donors. Method: immunoSEQ multiplex PCR; TCRdb's copy keeps in-frame clones and lacks some. The sample totals 200,000 to 250,000 clones; its top ten clones hold 0.9% to 1.4%. Sequencing used PBMCs. Receptors were obtained from a girl aged 2 to 10 in good health and CMV-seropositive. CDR3s include the opening cysteine and the closing phenylalanine or tryptophan. D genes are given only for firm matches.

>13|TRBJ2-3|TRBD1|TRBV29-1
CSIWDRGTDTQYF
TGCAGCATCTGGGACAGGGGCACAGATACGCAGTATTTT
>14|TRBJ1-2|.|TRBV6-9
CASSYRSINYGYTF
TGTGCCAGCAGTTATCGGTCAATAAACTATGGCTACACCTTC
>14|TRBJ1-1|TRBD1|TRBV28
CASRGDSGGTEAFF
TGTGCCAGCAGAGGGGACAGTGGGGGCACTGAAGCTTTCTTT
>15|TRBJ1-2|.|TRBV28
CASSLPGGREYGYTF
TGTGCCAGCAGTTTGCCCGGGGGGCGCGAGTATGGCTACACCTTC
>15|TRBJ2-3|TRBD2|TRBV5-1
CASSSGGLWADTQYF
TGCGCCAGCAGCTCGGGAGGGCTATGGGCAGATACGCAGTATTTT
>12|TRBJ1-2|.|TRBV6-1
CASSLGPNGYTF
TGTGCCAGCAGTCTGGGCCCGAATGGCTACACCTTC
>14|TRBJ2-4|.|TRBV28
CASSYILAKNIQYF
TGTGCCAGCAGTTACATCCTAGCCAAAAACATTCAGTACTTC
>15|TRBJ2-7|TRBD2|TRBV10-1
CASSELAEGKYEQYF
TGCGCCAGCAGTGAGCTAGCGGAGGGGAAGTACGAGCAGTACTTC
>14|TRBJ2-2|.|TRBV19
CASSMGGARPRVFF
TGTGCCAGTAGTATGGGCGGGGCCAGGCCACGGGTGTTTTTT
>10|TRBJ1-1|.|TRBV20-1
CSATKGRGFF
TGCAGTGCTACCAAAGGACGGGGTTTCTTT
>19|TRBJ2-1|TRBD2|TRBV5-1
CASSPQGVAGAQPYNEQFF
TGCGCCAGCAGCCCGCAGGGAGTAGCGGGAGCGCAACCCTACAATGAGCAGTTCTTC
>13|TRBJ2-2|TRBD1|TRBV4-1
CASSQGQGDELFF
TGCGCCAGCAGCCAGGGACAGGGGGACGAGCTGTTTTTT
>16|TRBJ2-3|.|TRBV7-9
CASSRPSDSGTDTQYF
TGTGCCAGCAGCCGCCCTTCGGACTCCGGCACAGATACGCAGTATTTT
>15|TRBJ2-3|TRBD2|TRBV19
CASSRVSGTTDTQYF
TGTGCCAGTAGTAGAGTTAGCGGGACCACAGATACGCAGTATTTT
>16|TRBJ2-2|TRBD1|TRBV7-9
CASSPRQGAVAGELFF
TGTGCCAGCAGCCCTCGACAGGGGGCGGTCGCCGGGGAGCTGTTTTTT
>14|TRBJ1-5|.|TRBV10-3
CAISDKVRNQPQHF
TGTGCCATCAGCGACAAGGTCCGAAATCAGCCCCAGCATTTT
>14|TRBJ2-7|.|TRBV7-9
CASSSGTPRYEQYF
TGTGCCAGCAGCTCTGGGACTCCCCGCTACGAGCAGTACTTC
>15|TRBJ2-1|.|TRBV7-8
CASSSMLDSYNEQFF
TGTGCCAGCAGCTCCATGTTGGACAGTTACAATGAGCAGTTCTTC
>14|TRBJ1-1|.|TRBV5-1
CASSFSGSDTEAFF
TGCGCCAGCAGCTTTTCGGGGTCCGACACTGAAGCTTTCTTT
>14|TRBJ2-7|TRBD1|TRBV6-5
CASNSGQGSYEQYF
TGTGCCAGCAATTCGGGACAGGGCTCCTACGAGCAGTACTTC
>16|TRBJ2-7|TRBD2|TRBV11-2
CASSHPSLAGTPKQYF
TGTGCCAGCAGCCACCCGTCACTAGCGGGGACCCCTAAGCAGTACTTC
>13|TRBJ1-2|.|TRBV28
CASSEAPNYGYTF
TGTGCCAGCAGTGAGGCGCCTAACTATGGCTACACCTTC
>13|TRBJ2-3|.|TRBV6-1
CASSGRGTDTQYF
TGTGCCAGCAGCGGGAGAGGCACAGATACGCAGTATTTT
>15|TRBJ2-3|.|TRBV6-6
CASRNAGQSTDTQYF
TGTGCCAGCAGGAACGCGGGACAGAGCACAGATACGCAGTATTTT
>17|TRBJ2-5|.|TRBV15
CATSRDQGWGGQETQYF
TGTGCCACCAGCAGAGATCAGGGGTGGGGGGGTCAGGAGACCCAGTACTTC
>19|TRBJ2-7|TRBD2|TRBV5-4
CASSFTVLKREGVTYEQYF
TGTGCCAGCAGCTTTACCGTATTGAAGCGGGAGGGCGTCACCTACGAGCAGTACTTC
>14|TRBJ2-3|TRBD1|TRBV6-4
CASSPGQGADTQYF
TGTGCCAGCAGCCCGGGACAGGGGGCAGATACGCAGTATTTT
>16|TRBJ2-2|.|TRBV7-9
CASSLAQLAGSGELFF
TGTGCCAGCAGCTTAGCGCAGTTAGCCGGCTCCGGGGAGCTGTTTTTT
>17|TRBJ1-1|TRBD1|TRBV7-9
CASSLDFDDRGAGKAFF
TGTGCCAGCAGCTTAGATTTTGACGACAGGGGGGCGGGGAAAGCTTTCTTT
>12|TRBJ1-2|.|TRBV25-1
CASSVGDYGYTF
TGTGCCAGCAGTGTAGGGGACTATGGCTACACCTTC
>14|TRBJ1-2|.|TRBV27
CASSSNGLPLVSTF
TGTGCCAGCAGTTCGAATGGACTGCCTTTAGTAAGCACCTTC
>15|TRBJ2-5|TRBD2|TRBV11-2
CASSLVAGGMETQYF
TGTGCCAGCAGCTTAGTAGCGGGAGGGATGGAGACCCAGTACTTC
>14|TRBJ2-3|.|TRBV6-1
CASSAWQGTDTQYF
TGTGCCAGCAGCGCTTGGCAAGGCACAGATACGCAGTATTTT
>17|TRBJ1-1|.|TRBV5-1
CASSARTDLLMNTEAFF
TGCGCCAGCAGCGCGCGGACAGACCTCCTTATGAACACTGAAGCTTTCTTT
>14|TRBJ2-7|.|TRBV28
CASRGLARTYEQYF
TGTGCCAGCAGGGGTTTAGCGAGAACCTACGAGCAGTACTTC
>15|TRBJ2-1|TRBD2|TRBV13
CASSFSSGTYNEQFF
TGTGCCAGCAGCTTCAGTAGCGGGACCTACAATGAGCAGTTCTTC
>15|TRBJ2-7|.|TRBV11-2
CASSYPGSPFYEQYF
TGTGCCAGCAGCTACCCCGGGTCTCCCTTCTACGAGCAGTACTTC